Listed below are T cell receptor beta chains from one sample, sequenced in a study of blood T cells in healthy people across ages. One entry per CDR3 protein, called by TCRdb with MiXCR from the 5' RACE reads. The sample lists about 780,000 distinct CDR3 sequences; around 25% were seen once. A further study also used this sample, focusing on T cells of mothers and their children.

The sample comprised blood. The receptors here all came from a boy aged 5-17 years in good health. Each CDR3 is given without its conserved first and last residue. A D gene is named only where the DNA matches it firmly.

>NA|TRBV7-8|TRBJ1-5
ASSIDAGRRWPQH
>NA|TRBV4-1|TRBJ1-6
ASSQDAFQGNSPLH
>NA|TRBV6-2/TRBV6-3|TRBJ1-3
ASSFKDARNTIY
>NA|TRBV6-5|TRBJ2-5
ASSHQDQETQY
>TRBD1|TRBV11-2|TRBJ2-3
ASSSAQGANTDTQY
>NA|TRBV7-9|TRBJ1-2
ASSLRGTSPNDGYT
>NA|TRBV12-3/TRBV12-4|TRBJ2-1
ASSLAGAYNEQF
>NA|TRBV10-1|TRBJ2-2
ASRGGNTGELF
>TRBD2|TRBV5-1|TRBJ2-1
ASSLTSGVYNEQF
>NA|TRBV27|NA
ASSLEGQDVIDEQF
>NA|TRBV7-7|TRBJ2-3
ASSAGETDTQY
>NA|TRBV7-9|TRBJ2-7
ASSPRTEYEQY
>NA|TRBV3-1|TRBJ2-7
ASSHDLGFSYEQY
>NA|TRBV12-3/TRBV12-4|TRBJ2-3
ASSLGTGSDTQY
>TRBD1|TRBV28|TRBJ2-1
ASSDRGTGLRNEQF
>TRBD2|TRBV20-1|TRBJ2-3
SARGSGFTDTQY
>NA|TRBV19|TRBJ1-5
ASSMGRAGYQPQH
>NA|TRBV4-1|TRBJ2-6
ASSSPFRAPGANVLT